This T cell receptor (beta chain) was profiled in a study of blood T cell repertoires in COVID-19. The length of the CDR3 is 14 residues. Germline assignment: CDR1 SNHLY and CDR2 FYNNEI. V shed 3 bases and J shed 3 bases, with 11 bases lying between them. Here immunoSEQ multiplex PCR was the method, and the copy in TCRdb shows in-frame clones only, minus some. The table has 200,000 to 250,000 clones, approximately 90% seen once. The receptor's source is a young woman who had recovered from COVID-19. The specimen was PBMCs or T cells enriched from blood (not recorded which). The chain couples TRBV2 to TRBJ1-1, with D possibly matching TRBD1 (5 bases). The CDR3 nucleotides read TGTGCCAGCAGTGATGCAGGGCCCCACACTGAAGCTTTCTTT. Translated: CASSDAGPHTEAFF.